The next 27 T cell receptor beta chains were all read from a single sample in a study of blood T cell repertoires in COVID-19. Measured with immunoSEQ multiplex PCR; TCRdb has only the in-frame clones, and not every one. The sample has just over 90,000 clones; just under 80% are singletons. What was sequenced was peripheral blood. All receptors derive from a human donor in a cohort sampled during active COVID-19.

The rearrangement links TRBV3-1 (or the pseudogene TRBV3-2) to TRBJ1-6; the D gene is possibly TRBD1 (6 bases). The CDR3 has 14 amino acids. Germline CDR1 and CDR2: LGHDT and YNNKEL (reference sequence). Trimming cost V 1 base and J 7 bases, with 8 bases left between them. The CDR3 reads CASSQGGPNSPLHF. CDR3 coding DNA: TGTGCCAGCAGCCAAGGGGGGCCCAATTCACCCCTCCACTTT.

This clone was detected a few times. The chain recombines TRBV19 with TRBJ2-1; 7 bases agree with TRBD1. Germline CDR1 LNHDA, CDR2 SQIVND (reference sequence). With V trimmed by 3 bases and J by 8 bases, 7 bases remained unmatched. This CDR3 has 14 amino acids. For the CDR3, the DNA is TGTGCCAGTAGTATGGCGGCAGGGGGAGATGAGCAGTTCTTC. This codes for CASSMAAGGDEQFF.

The sample holds one count of this clone. The V and J genes are TRBV5-1 and TRBJ2-1; tentatively, D is TRBD1 (7 bases). CDR3 size: 15 residues. Trimming pared 0 bases from V and 4 bases from J, leaving 11 bases between. Germline loops: CDR1 SGHRS, CDR2 YFSETQ. This chain's CDR3 is CASSLVTGRYNEQFF. DNA for the CDR3: TGCGCCAGCAGCTTGGTGACAGGGAGGTACAATGAGCAGTTCTTC.

The V gene is TRBV7-6, the J gene TRBJ2-7; 7 bases map to TRBD1. The CDR3 runs 15 residues. J lost 0 bases, V lost 5 bases, and 7 bases had no gene match. Germline loops: CDR1 SGHVS, CDR2 FNYEAQ. The CDR3 coding sequence is TGTGCCAGCAGCGCCACGACAGGGTTCTCCTACGAGCAGTACTTC. Translated, it gives CASSATTGFSYEQYF.

The chain joins TRBV4-1 to TRBJ1-4, with D possibly matching TRBD1 (5 bases). The CDR3 totals 15 residues. V lost 9 bases, J lost 3 bases, and 17 bases lay in between. The germline V gene encodes CDR1 MGHRA and CDR2 YSYEKL. The CDR3 DNA reads as TGCGCCAGTACCCGGGTGGGGCTGGCTAATGAAAAACTGTTTTTT. Translated: CASTRVGLANEKLFF.

The chain joins TRBV3-1 (or the pseudogene TRBV3-2) to TRBJ2-7; a weak D match, TRBD2 (5 bases). Trimming left V 0 bases short and J 3 bases short, with 12 bases between. The CDR3 is 15 residues long. CDR1 and CDR2 (germline): LGHDT, YNNKEL (reference sequence). The DNA of the CDR3 is TGTGCCAGCAGCCAAGATAGTTACGGACTCTACGAGCAGTACTTC. Its translation is CASSQDSYGLYEQYF.

The J gene is TRBJ2-1, the V gene TRBV2; 14 bases are a match to TRBD2. The CDR3 is made up of 17 amino acids. Germline V gives CDR1 SNHLY, CDR2 FYNNEI. V lost 6 bases to trimming and J lost 4 bases; unmatched junction nucleotides: 8. Written as DNA, the CDR3 is TGTGCCAGCAGGGGACTAGCGGGAGCCTTACTTTACAATGAGCAGTTCTTC. Protein sequence: CASRGLAGALLYNEQFF.

This clone showed up many times. The V and J genes are TRBV5-4 and TRBJ1-2; possibly TRBD1 for D (5 bases). CDR3 length: 15 amino acids. Trimming took off 10 bases at V and 5 bases at J, with 24 bases between the two ends. CDR1 SGHNT and CDR2 YYREEE come from the germline V gene (reference sequence). CDR3 nucleotide sequence: TGTGCCGGGATAAATCGGGGGGACCGGGGTTATGGCTACACCTTC. Residues: CAGINRGDRGYGYTF.

The chain couples TRBV6-5 to TRBJ2-3, with 10 bases identical to TRBD2. The ends lost 6 bases at V and 5 bases at J; junction bases unmatched: 5. This CDR3 spans 14 amino acids. Germline CDR1 is MNHEY and CDR2 is SVGAGI. The CDR3 loop reads CASSLTSGLDTQYF. The CDR3 DNA reads as TGTGCCAGCAGCTTGACTAGCGGGCTAGATACGCAGTATTTT.

The CDR3 is CASSMFGTGNTGELFF. The CDR3 DNA follows: TGTGCCAGTAGTATGTTCGGGACAGGGAACACCGGGGAGCTGTTTTTT. V is TRBV19 and J is TRBJ2-2, with 8 bases that match TRBD1. This CDR3 has 16 residues. Germline V gives CDR1 LNHDA, CDR2 SQIVND (reference sequence). V lost 3 bases and J lost 1; bases outside the gene matches: 4.

The genes are TRBV28 and TRBJ2-6; D not resolved. Germline values: CDR1 MDHEN, CDR2 SYDVKM. The CDR3 length is 15 residues. The V and J ends lost 6 bases and 1 base respectively, with 10 bases between them. The CDR3 here is CASSSPSSGANVLTF. In nucleotides, the CDR3 is TGTGCCAGCAGCTCACCTAGTTCTGGGGCCAACGTCCTGACTTTC.

This chain links TRBV7-8 with TRBJ1-4; 8 positions match TRBD1. Germline V gives CDR1 SGHVS, CDR2 FQNEAQ. J gave up 8 bases and V 5 bases, and 7 bases lay outside the gene matches. The CDR3 length is 14 residues. The CDR3 here is CASSRDRLFEKLFF. The CDR3 nucleotides are TGTGCCAGCAGCCGGGACAGGCTATTCGAAAAACTGTTTTTT.

The sample holds one count of this clone. The V gene is TRBV3-1 (or the pseudogene TRBV3-2), the J gene TRBJ2-2; a weak D match, TRBD2 (6 bases). Looked up from germline, CDR1 is LGHDT and CDR2 is YNNKEL (reference sequence). Trimming left V 3 bases short and J 5 bases short, with 28 bases between. The CDR3 consists of 20 residues. In nucleotides, the CDR3 is TGTGCCAGCAGCCACTCCCTCTTTAGCGGCAGGGCATTTTTGACCGGGGAGCTGTTTTTT. It is translated as CASSHSLFSGRAFLTGELFF.

The chain joins TRBV7-3 to TRBJ2-6, with D unresolved. This CDR3 has 16 amino acids. Trimming stripped 4 bases from V and 4 bases from J, with 14 bases between. CDR1 is SGHTA, CDR2 FQGTGA, per germline. In DNA, the CDR3 is TGTGCCAGCAGCTCCACATTGGGCTCAGGGGCCAACGTCCTGACTTTC. Translated, it gives CASSSTLGSGANVLTF. The whole variable domain, remainder taken from reference TRBV7-3 and TRBJ2-6, is GAGVSQTPSNKVTEKGKYVELRCDPISGHTALYWYRQSLGQGPEFLIYFQGTGAADDSGLPNDRFFAVRPEGSVSTLKIQRTERGDSAVYLCASSSTLGSGANVLTFGAGSRLTVL.

This clone has only a few counts. The genes are TRBV10-3 and TRBJ1-3; 7 bases match TRBD1. Looked up from germline, CDR1 is ENHRY and CDR2 is SYGVKD. CDR3 length: 15 residues. J gave up 0 bases and V 4 bases, and 3 bases lay outside the gene matches. In DNA, the CDR3 is TGTGCCATCAGTGCGGGACAGAGCTCTGGAAACACCATATATTTT. This codes for CAISAGQSSGNTIYF.

The J gene is TRBJ2-3, the V gene TRBV3-1 (or the pseudogene TRBV3-2); D perhaps matches TRBD2 (5 bases). Germline V gives CDR1 LGHDT, CDR2 YNNKEL (reference sequence). Trimming took 1 base from V and 1 from J, leaving 12 bases between them. CDR3 size: 16 residues. The CDR3 protein is CASSQARVLRTDTQYF. In DNA form, the CDR3 reads TGTGCCAGCAGCCAAGCGAGGGTACTCCGCACAGATACGCAGTATTTT.

This clone was recorded once. The chain is built from TRBV11-2 and TRBJ2-7; 10 positions agree with TRBD1. V lost 10 bases to trimming and J lost 4 bases; unmatched junction nucleotides: 19. The CDR3 has 17 residues. Germline loops: CDR1 SGHAT, CDR2 FQNNGV. The CDR3 is CATSVGLLDRGRYEQYF. The CDR3 coding sequence is TGTGCCACCTCCGTTGGGCTTCTAGACAGGGGGCGTTACGAGCAGTACTTC.

The chain uses TRBV6-1 and TRBJ2-7; 9 nucleotides agree with TRBD2. This CDR3 has 14 amino acids. The junction had 4 bases not matched to a gene; V was cut back by 1 base and J by 6 bases. Germline V gene sequence: CDR1 MNHNS, CDR2 SASEGT. CDR3 region: CASSEGLAGIEQYF. CDR3 coding DNA: TGTGCCAGCAGTGAAGGGCTAGCGGGAATCGAGCAGTACTTC.

The V gene is TRBV18, the J gene TRBJ1-2; D might be TRBD1 (5 bases). V lost 1 base to trimming and J lost 4 bases, with 16 bases between them. Germline-derived CDR1 and CDR2 are KGHSH and LQKENI. This CDR3 contains 16 residues. In DNA, the CDR3 is TGTGCCAGCTCACCACAGGGCGCAGGGTATGGCTATGGCTACACCTTC. Its translation is CASSPQGAGYGYGYTF.

The J gene is TRBJ1-6, the V gene TRBV28; no definite D call. Germline V gives CDR1 MDHEN, CDR2 SYDVKM. The CDR3 has 16 amino acids. V was cut by 2 bases and J by 6 bases, with 14 bases left in between. CDR3 in amino acids: CASSLGYAGINSPLHF. Written as DNA, the CDR3 is TGTGCCAGCAGTTTAGGTTATGCGGGGATTAATTCACCCCTCCACTTT.

CDR3 sequence (DNA): TGTGCCAGCAGCAAACTATCCCCGTATTCACCCCTCCACTTT. This codes for CASSKLSPYSPLHF. J is TRBJ1-6 and V is TRBV21-1. TRBV21-1 corresponds to a pseudogene. The CDR3 runs to 14 residues.

J is TRBJ2-1 and V is TRBV11-1; 10 bases are a match to TRBD2. The junction had 3 bases not matched to a gene; V was cut back by 2 bases and J by 2 bases. The germline CDR1 and CDR2 sequences are SGHAT and FQDESV (reference sequence). This CDR3 region has 16 residues. The CDR3 coding sequence is TGTGCCAGCAGCTTACCCAGCGGGGGGGCCTACAATGAGCAGTTCTTC. This sequence encodes CASSLPSGGAYNEQFF.

The chain carries TRBV7-8 and TRBJ2-7, with a tentative D call TRBD1 (6 bases). The CDR3 has 13 residues. The germline gives CDR1 SGHVS, CDR2 FQNEAQ. The V and J ends lost 1 base and 4 bases respectively, with 8 bases between them. CDR3 protein: CASSLGQDYEQYF. The CDR3 bases are TGTGCCAGCAGCTTAGGACAGGATTACGAGCAGTACTTC.

The V call is TRBV29-1, the J call TRBJ2-5; D remains ambiguous. The CDR3 spans 10 residues. In germline, CDR1 is SQVTM, CDR2 ANQGSEA. V was cut by 5 bases and J by 3 bases, with 4 bases left in between. CDR3 sequence reads: CSVREETQYF. The CDR3 bases are TGCAGCGTTCGGGAAGAGACCCAGTACTTC. The variable domain in full, completed from reference TRBV29-1 and TRBJ2-5, reads SAVISQKPSRDICQRGTSLTIQCQVDSQVTMMFWYRQQPGQSLTLIATANQGSEATYESGFVIDKFPISRPNLTFSTLTVSNMSPEDSSIYLCSVREETQYFGPGTRLLVL.

The chain uses TRBV28 and TRBJ2-1; TRBD2 matches 9 bases. Germline CDR1 reads MDHEN; CDR2 reads SYDVKM. V trimming: 3 bases; J trimming: 0 bases; junction bases outside the gene matches: 12. The CDR3 is made up of 19 amino acids. In DNA, the CDR3 is TGTGCCAGCAGTTTGAACCCCCGACTAGCGGTCAGCTCCTACAATGAGCAGTTCTTC. This encodes CASSLNPRLAVSSYNEQFF.

The chain couples TRBV18 to TRBJ1-5; a weak D match, TRBD1 (6 bases). The CDR3 is made up of 15 amino acids. CDR1 and CDR2 (germline): KGHSH, LQKENI. V was cut by 3 bases and J by 3 bases, with 12 bases left in between. The CDR3 DNA is TGTGCCAGCTCACCTGCGGACAGTTACAATCAGCCCCAGCATTTT. Protein: CASSPADSYNQPQHF.

This clone was detected only once. The chain employs TRBV4-1 and TRBJ2-5, with 9 bases lining up with TRBD1. J gave up 0 bases and V 5 bases, and 4 bases lay outside the gene matches. Germline-derived CDR1 and CDR2 are MGHRA and YSYEKL. The CDR3 is made up of 15 amino acids. CDR3 DNA sequence: TGCGCCAGCAGCTCCGGGACAGGGCACCAAGAGACCCAGTACTTC. Translation: CASSSGTGHQETQYF.